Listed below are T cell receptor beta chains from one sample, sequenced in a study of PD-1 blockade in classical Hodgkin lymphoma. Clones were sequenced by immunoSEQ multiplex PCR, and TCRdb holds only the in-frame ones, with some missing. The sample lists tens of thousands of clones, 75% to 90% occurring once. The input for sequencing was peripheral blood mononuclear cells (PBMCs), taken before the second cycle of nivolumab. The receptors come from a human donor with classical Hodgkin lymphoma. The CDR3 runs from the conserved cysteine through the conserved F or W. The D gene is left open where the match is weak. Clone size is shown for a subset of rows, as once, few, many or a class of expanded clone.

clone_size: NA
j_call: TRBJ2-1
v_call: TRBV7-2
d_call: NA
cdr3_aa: CASSPNYSVYNEQFF
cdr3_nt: TGTGCCAGCAGCCCGAACTACAGCGTCTACAATGAGCAGTTCTTC

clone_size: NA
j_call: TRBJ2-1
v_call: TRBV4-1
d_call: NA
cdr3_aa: CASSRDPLNEQFF
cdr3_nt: TGCGCCAGCAGCCGAGACCCCCTCAATGAGCAGTTCTTC

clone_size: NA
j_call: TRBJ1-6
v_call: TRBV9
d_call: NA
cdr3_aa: CASSVLASYNSPLHF
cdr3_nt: TGTGCCAGCAGCGTACTGGCTTCCTATAATTCACCCCTCCACTTT

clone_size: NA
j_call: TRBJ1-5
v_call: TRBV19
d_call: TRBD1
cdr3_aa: CASRTGTEEPYSNQPQHF
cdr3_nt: TGTGCCAGTAGGACCGGGACAGAAGAACCGTATAGCAATCAGCCCCAGCATTTT

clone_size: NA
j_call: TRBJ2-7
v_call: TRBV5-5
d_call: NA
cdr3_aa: CASSLTVGGEQYF
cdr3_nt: TGTGCCAGCAGCTTGACGGTCGGGGGCGAGCAGTACTTC

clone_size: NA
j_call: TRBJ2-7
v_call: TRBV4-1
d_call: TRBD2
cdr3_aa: CASSPRGGSYEQYF
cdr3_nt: TGCGCCAGCAGCCCCCGGGGGGGCTCCTACGAGCAGTACTTC

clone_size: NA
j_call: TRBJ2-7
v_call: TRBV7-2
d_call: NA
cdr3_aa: CASSLERTGRLFLYEQYF
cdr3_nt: TGTGCCAGCAGCTTAGAAAGGACGGGACGTCTTTTCTTGTACGAGCAGTACTTC

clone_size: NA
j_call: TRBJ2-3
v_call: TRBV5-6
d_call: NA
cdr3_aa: CASSKLNTIWTDTQYF
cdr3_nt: TGTGCCAGCAGTAAATTGAACACTATATGGACAGATACGCAGTATTTT

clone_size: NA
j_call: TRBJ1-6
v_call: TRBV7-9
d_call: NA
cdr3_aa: CASSLRTDSPLHF
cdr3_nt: TGTGCCAGCAGCTTGAGAACAGATTCACCCCTCCACTTT

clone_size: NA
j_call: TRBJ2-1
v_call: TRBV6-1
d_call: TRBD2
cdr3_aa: CASSSGVYNEQFF
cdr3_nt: TGTGCCAGCAGTAGCGGGGTATACAATGAGCAGTTCTTC

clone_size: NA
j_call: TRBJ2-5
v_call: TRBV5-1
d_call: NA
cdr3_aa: CASSYGQETQYF
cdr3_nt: TGCGCCAGCAGCTATGGGCAAGAGACCCAGTACTTC

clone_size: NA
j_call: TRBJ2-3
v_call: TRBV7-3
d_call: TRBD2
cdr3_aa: CASSSSSTGRADTQYF
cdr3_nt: TGTGCCAGCAGCTCCTCCTCGACTGGGAGGGCAGATACGCAGTATTTT

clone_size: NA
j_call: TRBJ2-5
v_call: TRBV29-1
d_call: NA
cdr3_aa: CSVRDSGWETQYF
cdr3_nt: TGCAGCGTTAGGGACAGCGGGTGGGAGACCCAGTACTTC

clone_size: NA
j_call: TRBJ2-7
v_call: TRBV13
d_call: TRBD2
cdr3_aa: CASSLEGLAGGEHLYEQYF
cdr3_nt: TGTGCCAGCAGCTTAGAGGGACTAGCGGGGGGGGAGCACCTCTACGAGCAGTACTTC

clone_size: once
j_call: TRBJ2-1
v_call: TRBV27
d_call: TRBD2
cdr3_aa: CASRPGLAGDGGGNEQFF
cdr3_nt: TGTGCCAGCAGGCCGGGACTAGCGGGGGACGGCGGGGGAAATGAGCAGTTCTTC

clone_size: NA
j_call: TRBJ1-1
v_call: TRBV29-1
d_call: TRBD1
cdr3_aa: CSVGDRGRENTEAFF
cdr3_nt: TGCAGCGTTGGGGACAGGGGGCGCGAGAACACTGAAGCTTTCTTT

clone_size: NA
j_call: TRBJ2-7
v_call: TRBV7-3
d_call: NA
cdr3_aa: CASSLGRDPVYEQYF
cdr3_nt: TGTGCCAGCAGCTTGGGCAGGGACCCAGTATACGAGCAGTACTTC

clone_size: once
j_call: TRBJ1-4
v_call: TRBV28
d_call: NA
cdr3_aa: CASSSNMDGRKREKLFF
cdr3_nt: TGTGCCAGCAGTTCGAATATGGACGGCCGAAAACGAGAAAAACTGTTTTTT

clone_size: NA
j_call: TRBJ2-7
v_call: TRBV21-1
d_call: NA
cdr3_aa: CASSKRVGGAKAPYEQYF
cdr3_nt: TGTGCCAGCAGCAAGCGGGTTGGGGGGGCAAAAGCCCCCTACGAGCAGTACTTC

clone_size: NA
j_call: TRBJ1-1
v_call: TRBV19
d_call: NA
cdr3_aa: CASSIDRSWSDPIF
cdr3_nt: TGTGCCAGTAGTATAGATCGAAGTTGGTCCGACCCCATATTT

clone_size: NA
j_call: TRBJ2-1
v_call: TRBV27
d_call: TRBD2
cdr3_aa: CASSFGGLAPYNEQFF
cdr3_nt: TGTGCCAGCAGTTTCGGGGGACTAGCGCCCTACAATGAGCAGTTCTTC

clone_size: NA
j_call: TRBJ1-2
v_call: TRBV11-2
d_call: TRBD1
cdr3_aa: CASSLTFRDRGNYGYTF
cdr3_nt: TGTGCCAGCAGCTTAACGTTCCGGGACAGGGGGAACTATGGCTACACCTTC

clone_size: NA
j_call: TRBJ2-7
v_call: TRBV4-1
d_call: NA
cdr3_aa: CASSRGTIYEQYF
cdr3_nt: TGCGCCAGCAGCCGCGGGACAATCTACGAGCAGTACTTC

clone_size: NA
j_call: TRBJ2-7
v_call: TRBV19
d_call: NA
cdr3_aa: CASGTASSYEQYF
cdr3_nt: TGTGCCAGCGGGACCGCCAGCTCCTACGAGCAGTACTTC

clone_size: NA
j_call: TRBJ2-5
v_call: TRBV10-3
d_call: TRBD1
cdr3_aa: CAISESGQGGETQYF
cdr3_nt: TGTGCCATCAGTGAGTCGGGACAGGGTGGGGAGACCCAGTACTTC

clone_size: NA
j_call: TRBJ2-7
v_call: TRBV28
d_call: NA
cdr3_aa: CASSFEGLGYEQYF
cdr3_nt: TGTGCCAGCAGTTTTGAGGGTCTGGGCTACGAGCAGTACTTC

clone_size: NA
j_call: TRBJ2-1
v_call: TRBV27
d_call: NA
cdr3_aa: CASSLWGGGYNEQFF
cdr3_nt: TGTGCCAGCAGTTTATGGGGTGGGGGCTACAATGAGCAGTTCTTC

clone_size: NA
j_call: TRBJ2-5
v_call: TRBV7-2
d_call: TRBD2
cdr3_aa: CASSLGGGASETQYF
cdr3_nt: TGTGCCAGCAGCTTAGGCGGGGGGGCCAGTGAGACCCAGTACTTC

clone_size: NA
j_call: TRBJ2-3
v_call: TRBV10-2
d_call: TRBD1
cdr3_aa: CASSMDRATDTQYF
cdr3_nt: TGCGCCAGCAGTATGGACAGGGCCACAGATACGCAGTATTTT

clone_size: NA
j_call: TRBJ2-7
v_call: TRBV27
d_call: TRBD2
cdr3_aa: CASSHMGLASYEQYF
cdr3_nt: TGTGCCAGCAGCCATATGGGACTAGCTAGCTACGAGCAGTACTTC

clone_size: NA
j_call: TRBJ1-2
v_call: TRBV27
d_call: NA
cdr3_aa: CASSFIGPGIGRGYTF
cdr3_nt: TGTGCCAGCAGTTTTATAGGGCCAGGAATAGGCCGCGGCTACACCTTC

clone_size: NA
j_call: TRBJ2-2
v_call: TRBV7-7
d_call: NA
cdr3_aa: CASSLVGGANTGELFF
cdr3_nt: TGTGCCAGCAGCTTAGTGGGAGGAGCGAACACCGGGGAGCTGTTTTTT

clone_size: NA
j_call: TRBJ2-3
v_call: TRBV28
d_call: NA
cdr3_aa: CASSLGTRHVDTQYF
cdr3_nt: TGTGCCAGCAGTTTAGGGACGCGACATGTAGATACGCAGTATTTT

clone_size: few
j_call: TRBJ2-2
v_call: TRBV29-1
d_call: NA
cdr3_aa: CSAGTPTGELFF
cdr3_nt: TGCAGCGCAGGGACTCCGACCGGGGAGCTGTTTTTT

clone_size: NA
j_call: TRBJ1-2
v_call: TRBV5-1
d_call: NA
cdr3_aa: CASSLSEANYGYTF
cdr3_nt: TGCGCCAGCAGCTTGTCAGAAGCTAACTATGGCTACACCTTC

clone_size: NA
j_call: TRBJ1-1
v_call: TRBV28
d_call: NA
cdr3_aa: CASSSVNTEAFF
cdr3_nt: TGTGCCAGCAGTAGCGTGAACACTGAAGCTTTCTTT

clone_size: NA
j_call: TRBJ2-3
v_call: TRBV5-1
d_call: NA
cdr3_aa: CASSPMGQATDTQYF
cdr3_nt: TGCGCCAGCAGCCCGATGGGGCAGGCCACAGATACGCAGTATTTT

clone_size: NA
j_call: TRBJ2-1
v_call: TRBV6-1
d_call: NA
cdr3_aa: CASSAKLAINEQFF
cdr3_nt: TGTGCCAGCAGTGCCAAACTAGCTATCAATGAGCAGTTCTTC

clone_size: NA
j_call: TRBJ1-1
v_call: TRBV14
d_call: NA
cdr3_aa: CASSQGVEWATEAFF
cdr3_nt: TGTGCCAGCAGCCAAGGGGTCGAGTGGGCCACTGAAGCTTTCTTT

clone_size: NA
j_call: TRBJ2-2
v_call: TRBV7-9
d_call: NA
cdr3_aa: CASSPGPYSGELFF
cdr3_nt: TGTGCCAGCAGCCCCGGACCCTACTCCGGGGAGCTGTTTTTT